Following are 10 T cell receptor beta chains from one sample sequenced in a study of beta chain features in type 1 diabetes. Isolated RNA was reverse transcribed in full, so expressed TCRB transcripts were sequenced. The protocol was immunoSEQ multiplex PCR, while the TCRdb copy is restricted to in-frame clones and leaves out a portion. The repertoire holds around 450,000 clones, with 10% to 12% as singletons. Sequenced sample: naive CD4+ T cells from blood. Source of these receptors: a woman younger than 35 in good health.

The V call is TRBV4-1, the J call TRBJ1-1, with 11 bases aligning to TRBD1. Germline V gene sequence: CDR1 MGHRA, CDR2 YSYEKL. Unmatched junction bases numbered 5, after V lost 4 bases and J lost 4 bases. The CDR3 has 15 amino acids. The DNA for the CDR3 is TGCGCCAGCAGCCCCACCGGGACAGGGGGCACTGAAGCTTTCTTT. This codes for CASSPTGTGGTEAFF.

The genes are TRBV27 and TRBJ2-7; TRBD1 matches at 8 bases. CDR1 is MNHEY, CDR2 SMNVEV, per germline (reference sequence). CDR3 size: 15 residues. The V segment lost 4 bases and the J segment 0 bases; nucleotides outside the gene matches: 5. The CDR3 coding sequence is TGTGCCAGCAGTTCCTGGACAGGGAGCTCCTACGAGCAGTACTTC. Translation gives CASSSWTGSSYEQYF.

The chain joins TRBV2 to TRBJ2-3, with unresolved D. Trimming left V 8 bases short and J 2 bases short, with 14 bases between. The germline V gene encodes CDR1 SNHLY and CDR2 FYNNEI. The CDR3 contains 14 residues. The CDR3, as DNA: TGTGCCAGCCAAGTAAGGGCGAACACAGATACGCAGTATTTT. Amino acids: CASQVRANTDTQYF.

This clone has only a few counts. V and J are TRBV28 and TRBJ2-3; D may be TRBD1 (5 bases). From germline, CDR1 is MDHEN and CDR2 SYDVKM. Trimming pared 5 bases from V and 1 base from J, leaving 16 bases between. The CDR3 sequence is 16 residues long. The CDR3 DNA follows: TGTGCCAGCAGTCAAACGCAGGGAAGTGGCACAGATACGCAGTATTTT. Its protein is CASSQTQGSGTDTQYF.

This clone occurred a few times. Other DNA sequences in this sample translate to the same CDR3. The chain combines TRBV7-2 with TRBJ2-5; D remains unclear. Germline assignment: CDR1 SGHTA and CDR2 FQGNSA. V dropped 5 bases and J dropped 5 bases, with 6 bases sitting between them. The length of the CDR3 is 11 residues. The DNA of the CDR3 is TGTGCCAGCAGCCCTGCGGAGACCCAGTACTTC. It encodes CASSPAETQYF.

This clone was detected a few times. This chain connects TRBV25-1 to TRBJ1-1; no definite D call. This CDR3 is built from 12 residues. Per the germline V gene, CDR1 is MGHDK and CDR2 is SYGVNS. Between the trimmed V and J ends, which lost 6 bases and 0 bases, there was a span of 5 bases. CDR3 region: CASRQLNTEAFF. The CDR3, as DNA: TGTGCCAGCAGACAGCTGAACACTGAAGCTTTCTTT.

About this clone: This same CDR3 is encoded by further DNA sequences in the sample. CDR3 region: CASSLVAGNTEAFF. For the CDR3, the DNA is TGTGCCAGCAGCTTGGTCGCAGGGAACACTGAAGCTTTCTTT. The rearrangement uses TRBV5-6 and TRBJ1-1; D is unresolved. CDR3 length: 14 residues. Germline V gene data show CDR1 as SGHDT and CDR2 as YYEEEE. The V end lost 0 bases, the J end lost 1 base, and 7 bases lay between the germline ends.

The chain is built from TRBV7-2 and TRBJ2-5; D gene uncertain. Trimming shortened V by 5 bases and J by 4 bases, and 8 bases separated the two germline ends. Germline loops: CDR1 SGHTA, CDR2 FQGNSA. The CDR3 loop spans 12 amino acids. CDR3 sequence: CASSLSPETQYF. CDR3 nucleotide sequence: TGTGCCAGCAGCCTCAGCCCAGAGACCCAGTACTTC.

The chain employs TRBV7-3 and TRBJ2-2; D call uncertain. CDR1 is SGHTA, CDR2 FQGTGA, per germline. Trimming left V 5 bases short and J 6 bases short, with 7 bases between. The CDR3 is made up of 12 amino acids. CDR3 residues: CASSRPAGELFF. The CDR3 bases are TGTGCCAGCAGCCGACCGGCCGGGGAGCTGTTTTTT.

This clone was seen more than once but under ten times. At the DNA level, this CDR3 is encoded by other sequences in the same sample as well. The V and J genes are TRBV11-2 and TRBJ2-4; D gene ambiguous. This CDR3 contains 15 residues. Germline V lookup: CDR1 SGHAT, CDR2 FQNNGV. Trimming shortened V by 1 base and J by 0 bases, and 7 bases separated the two germline ends. The CDR3 nucleotides read TGTGCCAGCAGCTTAGGGGCCCTAGCCAAAAACATTCAGTACTTC. This gives the protein CASSLGALAKNIQYF.